Given below is one T cell receptor beta chain in context. Antigen specificity is unknown. The Oncomine TCR Beta short-read assay was applied to DNA of cultured CD4+ T cells. From the PCR reads, TCRdb called clonotypes with MiXCR, one entry per CDR3 protein. Of approximately 11,000 distinct CDR3 sequences in the sample, roughly 69% were seen once. The CDR3 extends over 11 amino acids. V lost 6 bases to trimming and J lost 5 bases, with 9 bases between them. Per germline, CDR1 DFQATT and CDR2 SNEGSKA (reference sequence). This sample is part of a study of vaccination and CD4 T cells after COVID-19. Background on the study: In the convalescent cohort, there were six males and four females, two of them Hispanic. Researchers treated cells with overlapping spike peptides taken from SARS-CoV-2, HCoV-NL63, HCoV-OC43 and HCoV-229E. Study-wide points: Median SARS-CoV-2-reactive clonotype numbers went from roughly 19 to 38; this increase was not significant.

This sample's treatment: approximately 10-day PBMC culture with coronavirus spike peptide pools or control peptides (ViraFEST assay). ViraFEST stimulated the growth of antigen-specific T cells using peptide pools and subsequently profiled their TCRs by sequencing. This chain connects TRBV20-1 to TRBJ2-3; D remains unclear. This TCR came from a human donor who had recovered from COVID-19. Sequenced sample: CD4+ T cells from blood, cultured in vitro. The CDR3, as DNA: TGCAGTGCCGTCTTTCTAGATACGCAGTATTTT. Residues: CSAVFLDTQYF.